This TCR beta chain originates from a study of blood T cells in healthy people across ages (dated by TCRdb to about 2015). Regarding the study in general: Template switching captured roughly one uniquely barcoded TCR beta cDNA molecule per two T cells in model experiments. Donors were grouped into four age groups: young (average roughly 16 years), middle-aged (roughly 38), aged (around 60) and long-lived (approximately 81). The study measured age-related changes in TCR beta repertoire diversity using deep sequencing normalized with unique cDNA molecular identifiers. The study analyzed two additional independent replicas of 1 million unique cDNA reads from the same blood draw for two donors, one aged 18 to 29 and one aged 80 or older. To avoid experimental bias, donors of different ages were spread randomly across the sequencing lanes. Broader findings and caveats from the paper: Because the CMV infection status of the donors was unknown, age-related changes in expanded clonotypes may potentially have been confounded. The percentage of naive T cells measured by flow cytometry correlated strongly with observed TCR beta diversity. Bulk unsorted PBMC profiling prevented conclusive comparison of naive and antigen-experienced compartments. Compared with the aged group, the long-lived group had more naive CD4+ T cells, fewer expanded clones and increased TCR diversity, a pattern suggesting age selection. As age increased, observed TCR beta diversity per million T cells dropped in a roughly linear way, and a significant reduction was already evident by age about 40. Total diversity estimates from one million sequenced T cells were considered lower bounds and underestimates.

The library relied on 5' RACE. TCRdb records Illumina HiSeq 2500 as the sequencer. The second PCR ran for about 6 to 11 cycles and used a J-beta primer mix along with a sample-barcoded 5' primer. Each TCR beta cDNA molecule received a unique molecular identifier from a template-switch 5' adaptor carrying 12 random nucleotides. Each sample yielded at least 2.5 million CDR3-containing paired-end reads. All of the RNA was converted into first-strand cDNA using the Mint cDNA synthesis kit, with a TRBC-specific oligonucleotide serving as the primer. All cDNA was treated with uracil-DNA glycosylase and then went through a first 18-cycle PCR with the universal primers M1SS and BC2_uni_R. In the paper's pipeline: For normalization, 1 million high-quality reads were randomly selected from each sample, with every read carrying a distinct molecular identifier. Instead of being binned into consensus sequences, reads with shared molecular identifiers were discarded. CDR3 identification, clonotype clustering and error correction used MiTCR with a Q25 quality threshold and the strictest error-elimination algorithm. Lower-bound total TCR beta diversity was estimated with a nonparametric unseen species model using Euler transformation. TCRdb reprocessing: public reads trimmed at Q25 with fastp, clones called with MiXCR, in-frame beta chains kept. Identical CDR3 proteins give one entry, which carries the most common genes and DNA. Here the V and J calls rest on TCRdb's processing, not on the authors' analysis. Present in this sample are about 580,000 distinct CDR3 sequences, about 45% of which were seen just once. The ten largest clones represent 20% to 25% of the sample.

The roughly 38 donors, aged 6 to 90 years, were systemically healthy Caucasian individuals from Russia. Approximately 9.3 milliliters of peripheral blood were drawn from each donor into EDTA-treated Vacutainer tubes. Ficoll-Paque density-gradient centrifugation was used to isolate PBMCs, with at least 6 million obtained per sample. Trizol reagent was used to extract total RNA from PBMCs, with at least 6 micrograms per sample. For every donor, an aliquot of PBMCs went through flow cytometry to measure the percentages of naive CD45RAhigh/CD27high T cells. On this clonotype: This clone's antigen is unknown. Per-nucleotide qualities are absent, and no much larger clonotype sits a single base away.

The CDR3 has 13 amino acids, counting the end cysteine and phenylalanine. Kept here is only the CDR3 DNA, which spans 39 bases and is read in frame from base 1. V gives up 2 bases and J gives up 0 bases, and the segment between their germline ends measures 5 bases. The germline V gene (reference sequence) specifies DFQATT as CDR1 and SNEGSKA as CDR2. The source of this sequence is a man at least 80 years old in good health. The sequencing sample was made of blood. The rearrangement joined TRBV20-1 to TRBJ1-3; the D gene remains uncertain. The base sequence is TGCAGTGCTAGACTGAACTCTGGAAACACCATATATTTT. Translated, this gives CSARLNSGNTIYF.